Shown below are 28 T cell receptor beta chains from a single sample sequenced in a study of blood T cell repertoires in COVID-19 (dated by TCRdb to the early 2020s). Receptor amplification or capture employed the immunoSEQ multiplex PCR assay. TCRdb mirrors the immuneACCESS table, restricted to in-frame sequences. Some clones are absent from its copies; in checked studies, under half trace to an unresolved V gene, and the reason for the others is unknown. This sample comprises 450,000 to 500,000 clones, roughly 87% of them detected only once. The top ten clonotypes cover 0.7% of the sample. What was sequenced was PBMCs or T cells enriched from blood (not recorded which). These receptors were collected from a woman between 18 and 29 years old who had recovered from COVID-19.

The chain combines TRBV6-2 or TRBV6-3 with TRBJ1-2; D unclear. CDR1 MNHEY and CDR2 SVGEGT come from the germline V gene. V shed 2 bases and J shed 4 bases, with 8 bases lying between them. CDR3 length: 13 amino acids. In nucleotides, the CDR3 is TGTGCCAGCAGTTACAGCCCCTCCTATGGCTACACCTTC. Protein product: CASSYSPSYGYTF.

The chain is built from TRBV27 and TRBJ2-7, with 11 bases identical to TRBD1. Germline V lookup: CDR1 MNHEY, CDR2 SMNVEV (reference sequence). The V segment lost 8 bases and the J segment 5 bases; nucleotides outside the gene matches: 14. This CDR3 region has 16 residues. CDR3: CASATDPGQGDNEQYF. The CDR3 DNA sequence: TGTGCCAGCGCCACCGACCCGGGACAGGGGGACAACGAGCAGTACTTC.

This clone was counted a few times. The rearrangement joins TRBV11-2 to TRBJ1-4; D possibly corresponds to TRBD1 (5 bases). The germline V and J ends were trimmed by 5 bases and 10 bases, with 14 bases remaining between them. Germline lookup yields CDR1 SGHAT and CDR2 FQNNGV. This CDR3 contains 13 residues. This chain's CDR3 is CASSRGRGGKLFF. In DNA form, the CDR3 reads TGTGCCAGCAGCCGGGGTAGGGGAGGAAAACTGTTTTTT.

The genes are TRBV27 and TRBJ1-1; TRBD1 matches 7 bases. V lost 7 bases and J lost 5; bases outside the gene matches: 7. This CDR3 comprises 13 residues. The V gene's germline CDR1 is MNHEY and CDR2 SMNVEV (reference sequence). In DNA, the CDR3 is TGTGCCAGCACCCCTTCAGGGGGAACTGAAGCTTTCTTT. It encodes CASTPSGGTEAFF.

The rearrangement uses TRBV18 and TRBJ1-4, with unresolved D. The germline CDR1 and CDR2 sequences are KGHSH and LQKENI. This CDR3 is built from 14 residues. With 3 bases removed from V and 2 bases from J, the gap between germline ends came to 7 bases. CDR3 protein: CASSPSLTNEKLFF. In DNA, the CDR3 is TGTGCCAGCTCACCCAGTTTGACTAATGAAAAACTGTTTTTT.

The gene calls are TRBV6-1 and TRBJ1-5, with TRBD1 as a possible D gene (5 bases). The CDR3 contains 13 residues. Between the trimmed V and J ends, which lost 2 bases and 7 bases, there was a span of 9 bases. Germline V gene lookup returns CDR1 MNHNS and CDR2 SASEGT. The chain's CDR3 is CASSEMGPQPQHF. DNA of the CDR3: TGTGCCAGCAGTGAAATGGGGCCCCAGCCCCAGCATTTT.

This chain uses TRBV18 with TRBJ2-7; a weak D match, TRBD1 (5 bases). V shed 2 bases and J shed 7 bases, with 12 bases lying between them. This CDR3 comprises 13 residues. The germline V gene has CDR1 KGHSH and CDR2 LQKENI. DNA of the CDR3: TGTGCCAGCTCACCAGGGGCGTTTGGGGAGCAGTACTTC. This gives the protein CASSPGAFGEQYF.

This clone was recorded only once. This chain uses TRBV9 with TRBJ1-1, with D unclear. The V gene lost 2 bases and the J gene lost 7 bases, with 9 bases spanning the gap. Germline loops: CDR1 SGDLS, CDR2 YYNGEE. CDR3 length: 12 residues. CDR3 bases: TGTGCCAGCAGCGTTGATCGAGGTGAAGCTTTCTTT. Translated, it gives CASSVDRGEAFF.

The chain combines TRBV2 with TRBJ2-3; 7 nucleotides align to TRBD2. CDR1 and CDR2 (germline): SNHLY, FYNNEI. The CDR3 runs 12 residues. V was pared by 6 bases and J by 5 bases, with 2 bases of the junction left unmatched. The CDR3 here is CASRGLQDTQYF. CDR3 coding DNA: TGTGCCAGCAGGGGACTACAAGATACGCAGTATTTT.

The CDR3 loop reads CASTPRGEAEAFF. The CDR3 DNA reads TGTGCCAGTACCCCCCGCGGGGAGGCTGAAGCTTTCTTT. This chain uses TRBV19 with TRBJ1-1; D remains ambiguous. Germline CDR1 LNHDA, CDR2 SQIVND (reference sequence). This CDR3 has 13 residues. Trimming cost V 7 bases and J 6 bases, with 15 bases left between them.

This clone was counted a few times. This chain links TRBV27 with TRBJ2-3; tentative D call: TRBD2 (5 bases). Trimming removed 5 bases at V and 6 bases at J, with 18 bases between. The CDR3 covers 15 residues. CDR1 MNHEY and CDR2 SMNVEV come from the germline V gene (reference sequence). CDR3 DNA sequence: TGTGCCAGCAGTCCACAGCGGACCCGTGAGGATACGCAGTATTTT. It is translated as CASSPQRTREDTQYF.

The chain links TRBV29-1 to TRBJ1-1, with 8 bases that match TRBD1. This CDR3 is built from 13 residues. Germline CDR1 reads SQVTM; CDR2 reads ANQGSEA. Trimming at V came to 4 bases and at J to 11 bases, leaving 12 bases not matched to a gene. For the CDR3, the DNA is TGCAGCGTTGCCCAGGGGGCAGGAGATAGGGCTTTCTTT. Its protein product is CSVAQGAGDRAFF. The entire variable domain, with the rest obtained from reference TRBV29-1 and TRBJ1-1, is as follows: SAVISQKPSRDICQRGTSLTIQCQVDSQVTMMFWYRQQPGQSLTLIATANQGSEATYESGFVIDKFPISRPNLTFSTLTVSNMSPEDSSIYLCSVAQGAGDRAFFGQGTRLTVV.

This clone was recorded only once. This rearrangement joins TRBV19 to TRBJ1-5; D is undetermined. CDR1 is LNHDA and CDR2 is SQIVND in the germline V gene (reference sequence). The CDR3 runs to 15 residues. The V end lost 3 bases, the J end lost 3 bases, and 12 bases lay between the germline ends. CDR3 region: CASSMTREPNQPQHF. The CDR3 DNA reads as TGTGCCAGTAGTATGACCCGGGAACCCAATCAGCCCCAGCATTTT.

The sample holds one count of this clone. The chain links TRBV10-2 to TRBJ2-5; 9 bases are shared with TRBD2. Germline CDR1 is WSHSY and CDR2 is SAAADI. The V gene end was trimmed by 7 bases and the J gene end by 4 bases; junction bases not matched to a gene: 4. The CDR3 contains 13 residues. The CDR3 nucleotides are TGCGCCAGCAAGCCTAGCGGGGTAGAGACCCAGTACTTC. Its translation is CASKPSGVETQYF.

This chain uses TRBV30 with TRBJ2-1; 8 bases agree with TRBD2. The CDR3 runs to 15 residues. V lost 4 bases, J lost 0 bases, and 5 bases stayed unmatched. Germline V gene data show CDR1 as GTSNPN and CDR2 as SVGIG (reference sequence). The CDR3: CAWTFGTSSYNEQFF. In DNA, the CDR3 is TGTGCCTGGACCTTTGGGACTAGCTCCTACAATGAGCAGTTCTTC. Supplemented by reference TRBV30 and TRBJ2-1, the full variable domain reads SQTIHQWPATLVQPVGSPLSLECTVEGTSNPNLYWYRQAAGRGLQLLFYSVGIGQISSEVPQNLSASRPQDRQFILSSKKLLLSDSGFYLCAWTFGTSSYNEQFFGPGTRLTVL.

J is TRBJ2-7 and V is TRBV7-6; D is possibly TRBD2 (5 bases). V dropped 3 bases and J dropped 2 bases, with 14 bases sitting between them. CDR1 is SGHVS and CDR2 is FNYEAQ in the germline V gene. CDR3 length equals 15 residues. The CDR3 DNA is TGTGCCAGCAGCTTGGAGGCGGGCTTAACCTACGAGCAGTACTTC. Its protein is CASSLEAGLTYEQYF.

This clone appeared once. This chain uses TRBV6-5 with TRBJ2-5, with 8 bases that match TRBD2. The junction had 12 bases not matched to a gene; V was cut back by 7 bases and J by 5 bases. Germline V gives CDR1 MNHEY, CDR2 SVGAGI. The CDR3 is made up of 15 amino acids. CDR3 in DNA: TGTGCCAGCACTGGAACCGGGGGGGCCCGCGAGACCCAGTACTTC. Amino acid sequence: CASTGTGGARETQYF.

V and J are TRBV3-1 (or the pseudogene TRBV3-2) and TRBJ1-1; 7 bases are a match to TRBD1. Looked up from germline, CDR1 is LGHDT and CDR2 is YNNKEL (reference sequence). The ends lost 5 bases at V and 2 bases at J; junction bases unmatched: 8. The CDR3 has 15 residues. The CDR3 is CASSAYRGHNTEAFF. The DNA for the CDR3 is TGTGCCAGCAGCGCCTACAGGGGCCATAACACTGAAGCTTTCTTT.

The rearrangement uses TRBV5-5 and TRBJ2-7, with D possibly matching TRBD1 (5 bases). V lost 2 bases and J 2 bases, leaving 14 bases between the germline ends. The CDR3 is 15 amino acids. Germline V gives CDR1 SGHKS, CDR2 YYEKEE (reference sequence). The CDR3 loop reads CASSFRVTATYEQYF. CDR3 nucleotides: TGTGCCAGCAGCTTCAGGGTTACAGCGACCTACGAGCAGTACTTC.

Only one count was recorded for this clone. The CDR3 sequence: CASSPGTSGQETQYF. In DNA, the CDR3 is TGCGCCAGCAGCCCCGGGACTAGCGGGCAAGAGACCCAGTACTTC. The rearrangement uses TRBV5-1 and TRBJ2-5; 12 bases agree with TRBD2. There are 15 residues in the CDR3. The trim removed 4 bases at V and 2 bases at J, leaving 3 bases unmatched. CDR1 and CDR2 from the germline V gene are SGHRS and YFSETQ.

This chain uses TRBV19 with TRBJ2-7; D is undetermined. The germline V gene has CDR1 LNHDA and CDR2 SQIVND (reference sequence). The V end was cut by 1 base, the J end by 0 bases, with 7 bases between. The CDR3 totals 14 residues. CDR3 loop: CASSIAESSYEQYF. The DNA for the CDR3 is TGTGCCAGTAGTATAGCCGAGAGCTCCTACGAGCAGTACTTC.

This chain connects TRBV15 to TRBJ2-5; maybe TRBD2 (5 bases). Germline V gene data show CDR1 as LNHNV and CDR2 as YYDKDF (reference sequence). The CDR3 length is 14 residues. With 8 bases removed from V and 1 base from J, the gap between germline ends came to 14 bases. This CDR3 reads CATGYGGLQETQYF. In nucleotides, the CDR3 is TGTGCCACCGGGTATGGCGGGCTCCAAGAGACCCAGTACTTC.

This CDR3 reads CASRTSGHQPGSADTQYF. Written as DNA, the CDR3 is TGTGCCAGTAGGACTAGCGGACACCAACCGGGGTCGGCAGATACGCAGTATTTT. The chain couples TRBV19 to TRBJ2-3; TRBD2 agrees at 9 bases. CDR1 is LNHDA, CDR2 SQIVND, per germline (reference sequence). There are 18 residues in the CDR3. With 6 bases clipped from V and 4 bases from J, the junction kept 17 bases outside the gene matches.

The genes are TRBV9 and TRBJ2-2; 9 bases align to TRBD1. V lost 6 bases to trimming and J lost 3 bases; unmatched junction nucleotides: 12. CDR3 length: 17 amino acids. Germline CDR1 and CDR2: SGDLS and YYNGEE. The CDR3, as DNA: TGTGCCAGCAAACCCGGGCGGGACAGGGAGGACACCGGGGAGCTGTTTTTT. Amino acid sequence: CASKPGRDREDTGELFF.

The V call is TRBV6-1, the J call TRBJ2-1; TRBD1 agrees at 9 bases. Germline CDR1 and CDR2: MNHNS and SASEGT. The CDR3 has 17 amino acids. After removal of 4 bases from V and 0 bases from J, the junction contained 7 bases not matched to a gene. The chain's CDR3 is CASSGPGQGGSYNEQFF. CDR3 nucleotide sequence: TGTGCCAGCAGTGGACCGGGACAGGGCGGCTCCTACAATGAGCAGTTCTTC.

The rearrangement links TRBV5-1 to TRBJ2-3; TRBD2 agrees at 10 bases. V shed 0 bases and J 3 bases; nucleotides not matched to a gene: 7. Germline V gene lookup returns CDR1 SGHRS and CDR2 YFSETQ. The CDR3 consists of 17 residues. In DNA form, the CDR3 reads TGCGCCAGCAGCTTGGATGGGAGCGGGGGGGCTACAGATACGCAGTATTTT. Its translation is CASSLDGSGGATDTQYF.

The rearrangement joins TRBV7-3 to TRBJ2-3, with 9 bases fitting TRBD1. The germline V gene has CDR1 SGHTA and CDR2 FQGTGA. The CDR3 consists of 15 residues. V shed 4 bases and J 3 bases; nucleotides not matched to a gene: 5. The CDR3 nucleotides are TGTGCCAGCAGCTCCGACAGGGGGAGAACAGATACGCAGTATTTT. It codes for CASSSDRGRTDTQYF.

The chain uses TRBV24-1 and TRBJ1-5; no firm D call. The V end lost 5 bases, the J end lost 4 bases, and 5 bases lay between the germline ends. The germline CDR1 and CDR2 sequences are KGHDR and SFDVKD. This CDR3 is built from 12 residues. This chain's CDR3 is CATSAVNQPQHF. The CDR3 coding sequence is TGTGCCACCAGTGCCGTGAATCAGCCCCAGCATTTT.